The 31 T cell receptor beta chains in this list originate from one sample, sequenced in a study of T cell responses to AZD1222 COVID-19 vaccine (dated by TCRdb to the early 2020s). Libraries were made using the immunoSEQ multiplex PCR assay. TCRdb stores this immuneACCESS table with in-frame sequences only. Part of the clones is absent; in the studies checked, under half of the shortfall reflects unresolved V genes, and no reason is known for the rest. For this sample the table gives around 120,000 clones, of which roughly 88% were detected only once. The ten biggest clones cover 5% to 7% of the sample. Per the publication, the time point label means: baseline before first vaccination. The sequencing used peripheral blood, collected on day 0 of AZD1222 vaccination. These receptors were collected from an adult in good health.

V is TRBV11-3 and J is TRBJ2-5; 8 nucleotides match TRBD2. The CDR3 contains 15 residues. The V gene's germline CDR1 is SGHNT and CDR2 YENEEA. V lost 4 bases and J lost 5; bases outside the gene matches: 9. The DNA of the CDR3 is TGTGCCAGCAGCTCTACGGGGGGGCCATGGGAGACCCAGTACTTC. Its protein is CASSSTGGPWETQYF.

The chain recombines TRBV6-5 with TRBJ1-3; D is unresolved. With 7 bases removed from V and 15 bases from J, the gap between germline ends came to 16 bases. The CDR3 has 11 amino acids. The germline V gene has CDR1 MNHEY and CDR2 SVGAGI. The CDR3 nucleotides are TGTGCCAGCACCCAACGGGCTGTGGGATATTTT. This translates into CASTQRAVGYF.

The chain couples TRBV5-1 to TRBJ1-4, with a weak D call TRBD1 (6 bases). The CDR3 consists of 15 residues. Trimming shortened V by 0 bases and J by 7 bases, and 13 bases separated the two germline ends. CDR1 and CDR2 from the germline V gene are SGHRS and YFSETQ. The CDR3 region has the DNA TGCGCCAGCAGCTTGGGGCCAGGGGTGGGTGAAAAACTGTTTTTT. Amino acid sequence: CASSLGPGVGEKLFF.

CDR3 bases: TGTGCCAGCAGCGCTCGGTCCGGGGAAGCTTTCTTT. Translating gives CASSARSGEAFF. The rearrangement uses TRBV9 and TRBJ1-1; D uncertain. Germline CDR1 reads SGDLS; CDR2 reads YYNGEE. Between the trimmed V and J ends, which lost 3 bases and 8 bases, there was a span of 11 bases. This CDR3 contains 12 residues.

The rearrangement links TRBV4-1 to TRBJ2-1, with TRBD1 matching over 10 bases. Germline lookup yields CDR1 MGHRA and CDR2 YSYEKL. V dropped 0 bases and J dropped 10; count of bases not matched to a gene: 9. This CDR3 has 16 amino acids. The CDR3 DNA follows: TGCGCCAGCAGCCAAGAAAGGGACAGGGGCATTATCGAGCAGTTCTTC. Translation gives CASSQERDRGIIEQFF.

The chain joins TRBV6-6 to TRBJ1-5, with TRBD1 as a possible D gene (5 bases). This CDR3 region has 12 residues. The germline V gene encodes CDR1 MNHNY and CDR2 SVGAGI (reference sequence). The germline V and J ends were trimmed by 8 bases and 7 bases, with 12 bases remaining between them. The CDR3 protein is CASEGRWQPQHF. Written as DNA, the CDR3 is TGTGCCAGCGAGGGGCGATGGCAGCCCCAGCATTTT.

The rearrangement links TRBV5-4 to TRBJ2-7, with 9 bases matching TRBD2. There are 14 residues in the CDR3. Trimming at V came to 4 bases and at J to 3 bases, leaving 5 bases not matched to a gene. The germline CDR1 and CDR2 sequences are SGHNT and YYREEE (reference sequence). The CDR3: CASSGGGAGYEQYF. The DNA for the CDR3 is TGTGCCAGCAGCGGCGGGGGGGCCGGCTACGAGCAGTACTTC.

The chain links TRBV3-1 (or the pseudogene TRBV3-2) to TRBJ2-7; no definite D call. This CDR3 region has 11 residues. The germline V gene encodes CDR1 LGHDT and CDR2 YNNKEL (reference sequence). Trimming took 6 bases from V and 3 from J, leaving 6 bases between them. The CDR3 loop is CASSRVYEQYF. In nucleotides, the CDR3 is TGTGCCAGCAGTCGGGTCTACGAGCAGTACTTC.

In its sample, this clone was seen many times. The V gene is TRBV12-3 or TRBV12-4, the J gene TRBJ1-1, with 8 bases that match TRBD1. V shed 7 bases and J 7 bases; nucleotides not matched to a gene: 5. This CDR3 is built from 12 residues. The CDR3 is CASTQGTGEAFF. Written as DNA, the CDR3 is TGTGCCAGCACCCAGGGGACAGGTGAAGCTTTCTTT.

The chain links TRBV11-3 to TRBJ2-5, with 9 bases aligning to TRBD2. This CDR3 region has 13 residues. J was trimmed by 5 bases and V by 5 bases; bases with no gene match: 3. Per germline, CDR1 SGHNT and CDR2 YENEEA. CDR3 in amino acids: CASSRGGVETQYF. Written as DNA, the CDR3 is TGTGCCAGCAGCCGCGGGGGGGTGGAGACCCAGTACTTC.

A few counts support this clone. The genes are TRBV28 and TRBJ1-5; D gene unclear. Germline CDR1 MDHEN, CDR2 SYDVKM. V was cut by 5 bases and J by 6 bases, with 20 bases left in between. This CDR3 contains 16 residues. CDR3 DNA: TGTGCCAGCAGTCCCCCGGCTGGGGTCGTAGGTCAGCCCCAGCATTTT. Translating it yields CASSPPAGVVGQPQHF.

This chain joins TRBV4-3 and TRBJ1-5; D is unclear. The germline V gene has CDR1 LGHNA and CDR2 YSLEER. The V gene lost 3 bases and the J gene lost 3 bases, with 12 bases spanning the gap. The CDR3 is 15 residues long. The chain's CDR3 is CASSHGPLYNQPQHF. The CDR3 DNA follows: TGCGCCAGCAGCCATGGTCCGCTTTACAATCAGCCCCAGCATTTT.

In this sample, this clone turned up many times. The gene calls are TRBV15 and TRBJ2-2; D uncertain. CDR1 LNHNV and CDR2 YYDKDF come from the germline V gene (reference sequence). The V end was cut by 0 bases, the J end by 5 bases, with 13 bases between. The CDR3 covers 16 residues. The CDR3 coding sequence is TGTGCCACCAGCAGAGATCTCGACGAGGTGACCGGGGAGCTGTTTTTT. Protein product: CATSRDLDEVTGELFF.

This clone was detected only a few times. J is TRBJ2-5 and V is TRBV7-2, with D perhaps matching TRBD1 or TRBD2 (5 bases each). There are 13 residues in the CDR3. CDR1 is SGHTA and CDR2 is FQGNSA in the germline V gene. V lost 8 bases to trimming and J lost 4 bases, with 14 bases between them. The CDR3 nucleotides read TGTGCCAGCGCTGGGACGGATAGAGAGACCCAGTACTTC. Amino acids: CASAGTDRETQYF.

This clone was counted a single time. This sequence joins TRBV18 and TRBJ2-7; perhaps TRBD1 as D (6 bases). Trimming removed 6 bases at V and 4 bases at J, with 19 bases between. The CDR3 is 15 amino acids. Per germline, CDR1 KGHSH and CDR2 LQKENI. In DNA form, the CDR3 reads TGTGCCAGCTCTCCGAGTGCCGGGACAAATTACGAGCAGTACTTC. Protein: CASSPSAGTNYEQYF.

The rearrangement uses TRBV19 and TRBJ2-2; TRBD1 might be the D (6 bases). This CDR3 spans 17 amino acids. Trimming removed 6 bases at V and 2 bases at J, with 19 bases between. Germline V gene sequence: CDR1 LNHDA, CDR2 SQIVND (reference sequence). The CDR3 DNA reads TGTGCCAGTAGACGGACAGATAAACTTGATAACACCGGGGAGCTGTTTTTT. Translating gives CASRRTDKLDNTGELFF. The full variable domain, in which reference TRBV19 and TRBJ2-2 provide the parts outside the CDR3, is DGGITQSPKYLFRKEGQNVTLSCEQNLNHDAMYWYRQDPGQGLRLIYYSQIVNDFQKGDIAEGYSVSREKKESFPLTVTSAQKNPTAFYLCASRRTDKLDNTGELFFGEGSRLTVL.

The chain's CDR3 is CASSRGPSYEQYF. The CDR3 coding sequence is TGTGCCAGCAGCAGGGGACCGTCCTACGAGCAGTACTTC. The J gene is TRBJ2-7, the V gene TRBV2; a weak D match, TRBD1 (6 bases). V lost 6 bases to trimming and J lost 1 base, with 10 bases between them. Germline V CDR1 and CDR2: SNHLY, FYNNEI. The CDR3 contains 13 residues.

The rearrangement links TRBV5-1 to TRBJ2-1; 9 nucleotides line up with TRBD2. The CDR3 has 16 residues. Germline V gene data show CDR1 as SGHRS and CDR2 as YFSETQ. V dropped 3 bases and J dropped 0; count of bases not matched to a gene: 4. CDR3 DNA: TGCGCCAGCAGCTCCAAGCGGGGGGCCTCCTACAATGAGCAGTTCTTC. This codes for CASSSKRGASYNEQFF.

The V and J genes are TRBV6-1 and TRBJ1-2; 9 positions agree with TRBD1. The CDR3 runs 14 residues. CDR1 MNHNS and CDR2 SASEGT come from the germline V gene. The V and J ends lost 3 bases and 7 bases, in that order; junction bases with no gene match: 6. This CDR3 reads CASSENRGLSGYTF. The CDR3 nucleotides are TGTGCCAGCAGTGAGAACAGGGGGCTAAGTGGCTACACCTTC.

The chain combines TRBV6-6 with TRBJ1-5; TRBD1 matches 7 bases. Germline CDR1 reads MNHNY; CDR2 reads SVGAGI (reference sequence). Unmatched junction bases numbered 10, after V lost 5 bases and J lost 0 bases. The CDR3 has 17 residues. CDR3 amino acids: CASSPRDRPNSNQPQHF. The CDR3 region has the DNA TGTGCCAGCAGTCCAAGGGACAGACCAAATAGCAATCAGCCCCAGCATTTT.

The rearrangement joins TRBV2 to TRBJ2-3; D is ambiguous. The CDR3 runs 13 residues. V gave up 7 bases and J gave up 0 bases, with 8 bases separating them. CDR1 SNHLY and CDR2 FYNNEI come from the germline V gene. The CDR3 coding sequence is TGTGCCAGCATGTGGGATAGCACAGATACGCAGTATTTT. It codes for CASMWDSTDTQYF. Supplemented by reference TRBV2 and TRBJ2-3, the full variable domain reads EPEVTQTPSHQVTQMGQEVILRCVPISNHLYFYWYRQILGQKVEFLVSFYNNEISEKSEIFDDQFSVERPDGSNFTLKIRSTKLEDSAMYFCASMWDSTDTQYFGPGTRLTVL.

This sequence joins TRBV4-1 and TRBJ1-6; D is unresolved. The CDR3 runs to 20 residues. Trimming took off 1 base at V and 0 bases at J, with 19 bases between the two ends. The V gene's germline CDR1 is MGHRA and CDR2 YSYEKL. In DNA, the CDR3 is TGCGCCAGCAGCCAAGTCGAGGAAGGTGGCGGGAGCTCCTATAATTCACCCCTCCACTTT. It translates to CASSQVEEGGGSSYNSPLHF.

This clone was observed a few times. V is TRBV5-3 and J is TRBJ2-7; 7 bases line up with TRBD1. TRBV5-3 is reported as an ORF; its role is uncertain. V dropped 1 base and J dropped 3; count of bases not matched to a gene: 13. This CDR3 comprises 17 residues. In nucleotides, the CDR3 is TGTGCCAGAAGCTTGCGTGTTGGGGACAGTTCTTTCTACGAGCAGTACTTC. This gives the protein CARSLRVGDSSFYEQYF.

The chain has TRBV11-2 and TRBJ1-4, with unresolved D. Germline V gives CDR1 SGHAT, CDR2 FQNNGV. The CDR3 is 15 amino acids. Trimming left V 3 bases short and J 8 bases short, with 16 bases between. CDR3 amino acids: CASSFTEGVGEKLFF. The CDR3 DNA is TGTGCCAGCAGCTTTACGGAGGGAGTGGGGGAAAAACTGTTTTTT.

The V and J genes are TRBV29-1 and TRBJ1-1; maybe TRBD1 (5 bases). Between the trimmed V and J ends, which lost 6 bases and 6 bases, there was a span of 14 bases. The CDR3 has 12 residues. Germline values: CDR1 SQVTM, CDR2 ANQGSEA. CDR3 bases: TGCAGCGTCGCCGGGGCAGGAGCTGAAGCTTTCTTT. Protein product: CSVAGAGAEAFF.

The rearrangement uses TRBV12-3 or TRBV12-4 and TRBJ1-2; weak D call: TRBD1 (5 bases). Deletions cut 3 bases from V and 8 bases from J, with 13 bases between. The CDR3 contains 13 residues. The CDR3 is CASSFYGAEGYTF. The CDR3 DNA is TGTGCCAGCAGTTTTTATGGGGCTGAGGGCTACACCTTC.

The J gene is TRBJ1-1, the V gene TRBV19; the D is unclear. Germline V CDR1 and CDR2: LNHDA, SQIVND (reference sequence). The V end lost 6 bases, the J end lost 2 bases, and 10 bases lay between the germline ends. This CDR3 has 13 amino acids. CDR3 amino acids: CASSYGANTEAFF. CDR3 nucleotides: TGTGCCAGTAGCTATGGTGCCAACACTGAAGCTTTCTTT.

V is TRBV5-1 and J is TRBJ2-3; 8 nucleotides align to TRBD1. V shed 5 bases and J 3 bases; nucleotides not matched to a gene: 8. The CDR3 runs 15 residues. Looked up from germline, CDR1 is SGHRS and CDR2 is YFSETQ. DNA for the CDR3: TGCGCCAGCAGATCCGAGACAGGGGTGACAGATACGCAGTATTTT. Translating gives CASRSETGVTDTQYF.

A single count supports this clone. The chain links TRBV7-2 to TRBJ2-7, with 9 bases matching TRBD2. The V segment lost 1 base and the J segment 4 bases; nucleotides outside the gene matches: 8. The CDR3 has 16 amino acids. Germline V gives CDR1 SGHTA, CDR2 FQGNSA. The DNA for the CDR3 is TGTGCCAGCAGCTTAGGGTCTAGCGGGGCGACATACGAGCAGTACTTC. It codes for CASSLGSSGATYEQYF.

The gene calls are TRBV19 and TRBJ2-2; D is possibly TRBD1 (6 bases). Trimming removed 5 bases at V and 0 bases at J, with 10 bases between. CDR1 and CDR2 (germline): LNHDA, SQIVND (reference sequence). CDR3 size: 15 residues. CDR3 protein: CASSGRTANTGELFF. DNA for the CDR3: TGTGCCAGTAGTGGAAGGACAGCGAACACCGGGGAGCTGTTTTTT.

V usage is TRBV4-3 and J usage is TRBJ1-1; possible D gene TRBD1, 5 bases. The V end lost 0 bases, the J end lost 11 bases, and 16 bases lay between the germline ends. Germline CDR1 and CDR2: LGHNA and YSLEER. The CDR3 is made up of 14 amino acids. The CDR3 DNA follows: TGCGCCAGCAGCCAAGATGTCGTGGGGGATTCGGCTTTCTTT. Translating it yields CASSQDVVGDSAFF.